The 20 T cell receptor beta chains reported below all come from one sample, sequenced in a study of control samples from healthy donors and cancer patients. Produced via immunoSEQ multiplex PCR; TCRdb's table is partial and in-frame only. Among roughly 100,000 clones listed, roughly 92% were seen once. The material sequenced was blood. The receptors stem from a human donor in good health. The donor label of this sample is uncertain.

This chain links TRBV19 with TRBJ1-1; D is uncertain. There are 11 residues in the CDR3. Between the trimmed V and J ends, which lost 3 bases and 2 bases, there was a span of 1 base. Germline CDR1 LNHDA, CDR2 SQIVND (reference sequence). CDR3 in amino acids: CASSINTEAFF. The DNA of the CDR3 is TGTGCCAGTAGTATCAACACTGAAGCTTTCTTT.

This chain connects TRBV6-5 to TRBJ2-7; D might be TRBD1 (5 bases). The V end was cut by 6 bases, the J end by 2 bases, with 11 bases between. From germline, CDR1 is MNHEY and CDR2 SVGAGI. There are 13 residues in the CDR3. The CDR3 sequence is CASRNDRTYEQYF. The CDR3 DNA sequence: TGTGCCAGCAGAAACGACAGAACCTACGAGCAGTACTTC.

The rearrangement uses TRBV19 and TRBJ1-1; D not resolved. CDR1 and CDR2 from the germline V gene are LNHDA and SQIVND (reference sequence). The CDR3 has 16 amino acids. Trimming stripped 1 base from V and 1 base from J, with 13 bases between. CDR3 amino acids: CASSIAGYRGNTEAFF. The CDR3 bases are TGTGCCAGTAGTATAGCAGGATATCGTGGGAACACTGAAGCTTTCTTT.

The chain links TRBV7-6 to TRBJ1-1; D possibly corresponds to TRBD1 (5 bases). The CDR3 sequence is 15 residues long. Germline CDR1 and CDR2: SGHVS and FNYEAQ. Between the trimmed V and J ends, which lost 2 bases and 1 base, there was a span of 11 bases. The CDR3 region has the DNA TGTGCCAGCAGCTTAAGGCGGGACTCGAACACTGAAGCTTTCTTT. As protein: CASSLRRDSNTEAFF.

In its sample, this clone was seen once. One end of the junction fails to match germline, which may point to a read error. The rearrangement links TRBV7-7 to TRBJ2-7, with 10 bases lining up with TRBD1. The length of the CDR3 is 15 residues. CDR1 is SSHAT and CDR2 is FNYEAQ in the germline V gene (reference sequence). DNA for the CDR3: TGTGCTAGCAGCCCGGGGACAGGGGACCCCTACGAGCAGTACTTC. Protein sequence: CASSPGTGDPYEQYF.

The chain couples TRBV9 to TRBJ1-6; D remains ambiguous. Per germline, CDR1 SGDLS and CDR2 YYNGEE. Trimming pared 0 bases from V and 5 bases from J, leaving 6 bases between. The CDR3 has 14 amino acids. The CDR3 protein is CASSVGQNNSPLHF. The DNA for the CDR3 is TGTGCCAGCAGCGTAGGTCAGAATAATTCACCCCTCCACTTT. Filled out from reference TRBV9 and TRBJ1-6, the complete variable domain reads DSGVTQTPKHLITATGQRVTLRCSPRSGDLSVYWYQQSLDQGLQFLIQYYNGEERAKGNILERFSAQQFPDLHSELNLSSLELGDSALYFCASSVGQNNSPLHFGNGTRLTVT.

The rearrangement joins TRBV13 to TRBJ2-5; the match to TRBD2 covers 11 bases. The CDR3 is made up of 15 amino acids. V was clipped by 4 bases and J by 2 bases; unmatched bases: 3. CDR1 is PRHDT, CDR2 FYEKMQ, per germline (reference sequence). CDR3 residues: CASSWGTSGQETQYF. CDR3 nucleotide sequence: TGTGCCAGCAGCTGGGGGACTAGCGGTCAAGAGACCCAGTACTTC.

V gene TRBV11-2 combines with J gene TRBJ1-3; D uncertain. CDR1 is SGHAT and CDR2 is FQNNGV in the germline V gene. The CDR3 has 14 amino acids. Trimming removed 1 base at V and 2 bases at J, with 6 bases between. The DNA of the CDR3 is TGTGCCAGCAGCTTAGTGTGGCCTGGAAACACCATATATTTT. Translation: CASSLVWPGNTIYF.

V gene TRBV5-1 combines with J gene TRBJ1-2, with D possibly matching TRBD1 (6 bases). V lost 0 bases, J lost 8 bases, and 8 bases lay in between. The CDR3 has 12 residues. Germline CDR1 SGHRS, CDR2 YFSETQ. In DNA form, the CDR3 reads TGCGCCAGCAGCTTGGGGACAGACGGCTACACCTTC. As protein: CASSLGTDGYTF.

The rearrangement links TRBV11-2 to TRBJ2-7; 9 bases map to TRBD2. Per germline, CDR1 SGHAT and CDR2 FQNNGV. V lost 5 bases and J lost 3; bases outside the gene matches: 14. CDR3 length: 17 amino acids. The CDR3 region has the DNA TGTGCCAGCAGCGGGCTTACTTTTAGCGGGGGAGGCTACGAGCAGTACTTC. Translating gives CASSGLTFSGGGYEQYF.

This clone has just a few counts. The CDR3 nucleotides are TGTGCCAGCAATTCTCGGGACTCGAACACCGGGGAGCTGTTTTTT. Amino acid sequence: CASNSRDSNTGELFF. J is TRBJ2-2 and V is TRBV11-3; D perhaps matches TRBD2 (6 bases). This CDR3 comprises 15 residues. Germline V gene lookup returns CDR1 SGHNT and CDR2 YENEEA. Trimming stripped 7 bases from V and 0 bases from J, with 12 bases between. Using reference TRBV11-3 and TRBJ2-2 for the parts outside the CDR3, the full variable domain is EAGVVQSPRYKIIEKKQPVAFWCNPISGHNTLYWYLQNLGQGPELLIRYENEEAVDDSQLPKDRFSAERLKGVDSTLKIQPAELGDSAVYLCASNSRDSNTGELFFGEGSRLTVL.

V gene TRBV2 combines with J gene TRBJ2-5; D gene ambiguous. Deletions cut 4 bases from V and 4 bases from J, with 13 bases between. CDR3 length: 14 amino acids. Germline CDR1 SNHLY, CDR2 FYNNEI. The CDR3 sequence is CASSVLFRAETQYF. CDR3 DNA sequence: TGTGCCAGCAGTGTGTTATTTAGGGCAGAGACCCAGTACTTC.

The chain's CDR3 is CSASRAGEKLFF. Here the CDR3 DNA reads TGCAGTGCTAGTAGGGCGGGTGAAAAACTGTTTTTT. The V gene is TRBV20-1, the J gene TRBJ1-4; no firm D call. Trimming left V 3 bases short and J 7 bases short, with 9 bases between. Germline CDR1 is DFQATT and CDR2 is SNEGSKA (reference sequence). The CDR3 covers 12 residues.

This chain links TRBV9 with TRBJ1-1, with 7 positions matching TRBD1. CDR1 is SGDLS and CDR2 is YYNGEE in the germline V gene. With V trimmed by 0 bases and J by 3 bases, 14 bases remained unmatched. The CDR3 is 18 amino acids. The CDR3 reads CASSVARGQPRGDTEAFF. The CDR3 bases are TGTGCCAGCAGCGTAGCTCGGGGACAGCCGAGGGGCGACACTGAAGCTTTCTTT.

The rearrangement joins TRBV5-1 to TRBJ2-1, with 8 bases identical to TRBD2. Unmatched junction bases numbered 17, after V lost 8 bases and J lost 16 bases. CDR3 length: 13 amino acids. Per the germline V gene, CDR1 is SGHRS and CDR2 is YFSETQ. The CDR3 spells CASTSGGDSKPFF. The CDR3 DNA reads TGCGCCAGTACCAGCGGGGGCGACTCAAAACCCTTCTTC.

This clone was observed once. The V and J genes are TRBV10-2 and TRBJ2-6; 7 nucleotides match TRBD1. The CDR3 runs to 18 residues. V dropped 0 bases and J dropped 1; count of bases not matched to a gene: 6. The germline gives CDR1 WSHSY, CDR2 SAAADI. CDR3 DNA sequence: TGCGCCAGCAGTGAGTCGTACAGGGGAGTTTCTGGGGCCAACGTCCTGACTTTC. Amino acid sequence: CASSESYRGVSGANVLTF.

The J gene is TRBJ1-1, the V gene TRBV2; maybe TRBD1 (5 bases). The CDR3 has 14 amino acids. Germline CDR1 and CDR2: SNHLY and FYNNEI. V gave up 3 bases and J gave up 1 base, with 9 bases separating them. CDR3 nucleotides: TGTGCCAGCAGTGACAGGGTTCCGAACACTGAAGCTTTCTTT. It translates to CASSDRVPNTEAFF.

This chain uses TRBV18 with TRBJ1-1, with a weak D call TRBD1 (5 bases). Trimming shortened V by 2 bases and J by 3 bases, and 10 bases separated the two germline ends. Germline CDR1 reads KGHSH; CDR2 reads LQKENI. The CDR3 loop spans 14 amino acids. The CDR3 DNA reads TGTGCCAGCTCACCAATTTTGGGGGACACTGAAGCTTTCTTT. Translated: CASSPILGDTEAFF.

The V and J genes are TRBV7-9 and TRBJ2-4, with 8 positions matching TRBD2. V shed 6 bases, J shed 11 bases, and the junction held 6 bases outside the gene matches. CDR1 and CDR2 from the germline V gene are SEHNR and FQNEAQ (reference sequence). CDR3 length: 12 residues. This chain's CDR3 is CASSTSGGFQYF. The CDR3 DNA is TGTGCCAGCAGTACGAGCGGGGGATTTCAGTACTTC.

A single count supports this clone. The chain has TRBV24-1 and TRBJ1-2, with D possibly being TRBD1 (6 bases). Germline CDR1 and CDR2: KGHDR and SFDVKD. This CDR3 is built from 16 residues. Trimming left V 4 bases short and J 7 bases short, with 21 bases between. CDR3 nucleotide sequence: TGTGCCACCAGTGACCGAGCGGTGACAGGCCAAGGTGGCTACACCTTC. Amino acids: CATSDRAVTGQGGYTF.